This T cell receptor (beta chain) was captured by sequencing in a study of cytomegalovirus exposure and HLA in healthy donors. Study findings and constraints: There were a few CMV-associated chains whose specificity for CMV antigens was confirmed in vitro. Analyzed later, association rates of TCRs varied across HLA loci, with DRB1 most and HLA-C fewest. Indistinguishability led to the exclusion of some V segments, TRBV6-2 and TRBV6-3 included.

Germline V gives CDR1 SGHNT, CDR2 YYREEE (reference sequence). This CDR3 spans 15 amino acids. V dropped 1 base and J dropped 0; count of bases not matched to a gene: 1. As regards this clone: The antigen remains undetermined.

Primers included in the PCR were 60 Vbeta and 13 Jbeta primers. Profiled with immunoSEQ multiplex PCR; TCRdb holds only in-frame clones, not every one. Its clone listing holds 110,000 to 150,000 clones. Samples came from healthy bone marrow donors. The source material was PBMCs. This rearrangement joins TRBV5-4 to TRBJ1-3, with 7 bases aligning to TRBD1. This TCR came from a middle-aged man in good health and CMV-seronegative. Here the CDR3 DNA reads TGTGCCAGCAGCTTGACAGGGGCCTCTGGAAACACCATATATTTT. It translates to CASSLTGASGNTIYF.